Listed here are 26 T cell receptor beta chains from one sample, sequenced in a study of T-cell memory formation after mild COVID-19. A single record per CDR3 protein comes from TCRdb applying MiXCR to the 5' RACE reads. The sample has roughly 400,000 distinct CDR3 sequences; roughly 15% are singletons. Input material: PBMCs or a T cell subset sorted from them (not recorded which). The receptors come from a young man who had mild COVID-19 (a few samples of this study predate the infection). Cell type and time point are not known.

The chain uses TRBV5-6 and TRBJ2-4; no clear D gene. Per germline, CDR1 SGHDT and CDR2 YYEEEE. Between the trimmed V and J ends, which lost 1 base and 0 bases, there was a span of 8 bases. The CDR3 has 15 amino acids. The chain's CDR3 is CASSLFGRAKNIQYF. For the CDR3, the DNA is TGTGCCAGCAGCTTGTTTGGTAGAGCCAAAAACATTCAGTACTTC.

This clonotype turned up a few times. The genes are TRBV3-1 and TRBJ2-2; D not certain. Germline values: CDR1 LGHDT, CDR2 YNNKEL (reference sequence). The CDR3 covers 14 residues. V was shortened by 4 bases and J by 6 bases, with 12 bases between the two germline ends. CDR3 loop: CASSRQELPGELFF. The CDR3 DNA reads TGTGCCAGCAGCCGCCAGGAGTTGCCCGGGGAGCTGTTTTTT.

In its sample, this clonotype was seen a few times. This chain connects TRBV10-3 to TRBJ1-1, with a tentative D call TRBD1 (6 bases). CDR1 and CDR2 (germline): ENHRY, SYGVKD. The V end lost 4 bases, the J end lost 9 bases, and 15 bases lay between the germline ends. The CDR3 runs 13 residues. CDR3 nucleotides: TGTGCCATCAGTGCTACGACAGGCTGGAAAGCTTTCTTT. Translating gives CAISATTGWKAFF.

V is TRBV5-1 and J is TRBJ2-1; D unclear. The CDR3 length is 14 residues. Trimming pared 4 bases from V and 9 bases from J, leaving 17 bases between. CDR1 is SGHRS, CDR2 YFSETQ, per germline. The CDR3 nucleotides are TGCGCCAGCAGCCCCCGATATGATGACGGTGAGCAGTTCTTC. It is translated as CASSPRYDDGEQFF. The full variable domain, its missing parts supplied by reference TRBV5-1 and TRBJ2-1, is KAGVTQTPRYLIKTRGQQVTLSCSPISGHRSVSWYQQTPGQGLQFLFEYFSETQRNKGNFPGRFSGRQFSNSRSEMNVSTLELGDSALYLCASSPRYDDGEQFFGPGTRLTVL.

As concerns this clonotype: A much larger clone differs by one base, so this may be a read error. The chain carries TRBV12-3 or TRBV12-4 and TRBJ1-4, with TRBD1 matching 7 bases. The CDR3 covers 13 residues. DNA of the CDR3: TGTGCCAGCAGCAGGGGGAGAGGGGAAAAACTGTTATTT. This sequence encodes CASSRGRGEKLLF.

This clonotype was detected only once. This rearrangement joins TRBV6-5 to TRBJ2-2; TRBD1 is a possible D gene (5 bases). Per germline, CDR1 MNHEY and CDR2 SVGAGI. Trimming took off 6 bases at V and 7 bases at J, with 12 bases between the two ends. The CDR3 is 13 residues long. The chain's CDR3 is CASRQSQGGELFF. DNA of the CDR3: TGTGCCAGCAGGCAGAGTCAGGGCGGGGAGCTGTTTTTT.

The genes are TRBV5-1 and TRBJ2-2; TRBD1 matches at 7 bases. This CDR3 is built from 16 residues. Germline trimming cut 4 bases from V and 3 bases from J; bases unmatched to any gene: 9. Per germline, CDR1 SGHRS and CDR2 YFSETQ. The CDR3 loop reads CASSLIFTGDTGELFF. The CDR3 DNA follows: TGCGCCAGCAGCCTTATTTTTACAGGGGACACCGGGGAGCTGTTTTTT.

This clonotype was counted a few times. The rearrangement uses TRBV9 and TRBJ2-5; unclear D gene. V was pared by 0 bases and J by 2 bases, with 8 bases between. The CDR3 spans 14 residues. The germline V gene encodes CDR1 SGDLS and CDR2 YYNGEE. CDR3 amino acids: CASSVAQTQETQYF. The CDR3 DNA is TGTGCCAGCAGCGTAGCGCAGACTCAAGAGACCCAGTACTTC.

The table lists this clonotype with many counts. V is TRBV6-5 and J is TRBJ1-2; tentatively, D is TRBD1 (6 bases). The V gene's germline CDR1 is MNHEY and CDR2 SVGAGI. Trimming removed 0 bases from V and 8 bases from J, with 7 bases in between. The CDR3 spans 12 residues. DNA for the CDR3: TGTGCCAGCAGTTACTCCGGGGGCGGCTACACCTTC. This sequence encodes CASSYSGGGYTF.

This rearrangement joins TRBV6-5 to TRBJ2-4; 9 bases align to TRBD2. CDR1 is MNHEY and CDR2 is SVGAGI in the germline V gene. J lost 8 bases, V lost 7 bases, and 21 bases had no gene match. This CDR3 region has 18 residues. DNA of the CDR3: TGTGCCAGCACCTCAGGCCGAGGGCGGGGGGGCCAACGATACATTCAGTACTTC. It codes for CASTSGRGRGGQRYIQYF.

V usage is TRBV20-1 and J usage is TRBJ2-1; D ambiguous. This CDR3 has 11 amino acids. Germline V gene lookup returns CDR1 DFQATT and CDR2 SNEGSKA (reference sequence). The germline V and J ends were trimmed by 7 bases and 4 bases, with 8 bases remaining between them. The CDR3 loop reads CSVITYNEQFF. In DNA, the CDR3 is TGCAGTGTCATCACTTACAATGAGCAGTTCTTC.

J is TRBJ1-1 and V is TRBV4-1, with a tentative D call TRBD1 (5 bases). CDR1 is MGHRA and CDR2 is YSYEKL in the germline V gene. The CDR3 is 18 amino acids. V lost 4 bases to trimming and J lost 0 bases, with 21 bases between them. CDR3 DNA: TGCGCCAGCAGCCTTGAACCGGGACTGACTCTAATGAACACTGAAGCTTTCTTT. Residues: CASSLEPGLTLMNTEAFF.

The chain carries TRBV28 and TRBJ1-1; D unresolved. The CDR3 runs to 11 residues. V was clipped by 5 bases and J by 2 bases, with 3 bases between them. Germline CDR1 reads MDHEN; CDR2 reads SYDVKM. The CDR3 region has the DNA TGTGCCAGCAGTATTAACACTGAAGCTTTCTTT. This codes for CASSINTEAFF.

The genes are TRBV6-5 and TRBJ2-1; 7 bases line up with TRBD2. The CDR3 length is 13 residues. Germline trimming cut 2 bases from V and 10 bases from J; bases unmatched to any gene: 5. The V gene's germline CDR1 is MNHEY and CDR2 SVGAGI. The CDR3 sequence is CASSYVGRREQFF. The CDR3 coding sequence is TGTGCCAGCAGTTACGTCGGGAGGAGAGAGCAGTTCTTC.

The chain uses TRBV6-5 and TRBJ1-5; D unresolved. The V end was cut by 6 bases, the J end by 7 bases, with 13 bases between. The CDR3 runs to 13 residues. Germline CDR1 MNHEY, CDR2 SVGAGI. The CDR3 bases are TGTGCCAGCAGCACGACCTCCACCCAGCCCCAGCATTTT. It encodes CASSTTSTQPQHF.

The chain employs TRBV29-1 and TRBJ2-1; maybe TRBD1 (6 bases). The CDR3 is 12 amino acids. Germline CDR1 is SQVTM and CDR2 is ANQGSEA. V shed 5 bases and J shed 4 bases, with 9 bases lying between them. The CDR3 loop is CSVSQGYNEQFF. CDR3 coding DNA: TGCAGCGTTTCACAGGGATACAATGAGCAGTTCTTC.

The rearrangement joins TRBV30 to TRBJ2-3; D unresolved. V lost 0 bases and J 1 base, leaving 5 bases between the germline ends. Germline CDR1 reads GTSNPN; CDR2 reads SVGIG (reference sequence). The CDR3 sequence is 13 residues long. CDR3 residues: CAWSVVGTDTQYF. The DNA for the CDR3 is TGTGCCTGGAGTGTGGTTGGCACAGATACGCAGTATTTT.

The chain combines TRBV20-1 with TRBJ2-5; D call uncertain. V was cut by 3 bases and J by 7 bases, with 9 bases left in between. Looked up from germline, CDR1 is DFQATT and CDR2 is SNEGSKA (reference sequence). This CDR3 region has 11 residues. The CDR3 here is CSARRPGTQYF. The DNA of the CDR3 is TGCAGTGCTAGGCGCCCAGGGACCCAGTACTTC.

This clonotype was recorded a few times. CDR3 nucleotides: TGTGCCAGCAGCCGACCGGGACTAGCGGGGGGGCTTGAGGAGCTGTTTTTT. The encoded protein is CASSRPGLAGGLEELFF. The V call is TRBV6-6, the J call TRBJ2-2; TRBD2 matches 16 bases. The CDR3 length is 17 residues. CDR1 and CDR2 (germline): MNHNY, SVGAGI (reference sequence). The V segment lost 6 bases and the J segment 10 bases; nucleotides outside the gene matches: 11.

This clonotype was seen a handful of times. Here the CDR3 DNA reads TGTGCCAGCAGCTTAGCCTGGGGAGGGTTAGAAACTGGGGCCAACGTCCTGACTTTC. As protein: CASSLAWGGLETGANVLTF. V gene TRBV7-9 combines with J gene TRBJ2-6; 7 bases align to TRBD2. The germline V gene encodes CDR1 SEHNR and CDR2 FQNEAQ (reference sequence). There are 19 residues in the CDR3. J gave up 2 bases and V 0 bases, and 10 bases lay outside the gene matches.

Only a few counts were recorded for this clonotype. The chain carries TRBV10-3 and TRBJ1-1; D is ambiguous. Trimming left V 1 base short and J 1 base short, with 7 bases between. Germline values: CDR1 ENHRY, CDR2 SYGVKD. The CDR3 runs 14 residues. In DNA form, the CDR3 reads TGTGCCATCAGTGAGTACATTTCGAACACTGAAGCTTTCTTT. Translation: CAISEYISNTEAFF.

The genes are TRBV20-1 and TRBJ1-1; the D is unclear. The V end was cut by 3 bases, the J end by 7 bases, with 12 bases between. This CDR3 region has 12 residues. Germline values: CDR1 DFQATT, CDR2 SNEGSKA (reference sequence). As DNA, the CDR3 is TGCAGTGCTAGGCTAAATTCGGGTGAAGCTTTCTTT. Encoded protein: CSARLNSGEAFF.

The V gene is TRBV7-9, the J gene TRBJ1-6, with TRBD1 matching over 7 bases. The CDR3 contains 14 residues. The V segment lost 8 bases and the J segment 8 bases; nucleotides outside the gene matches: 9. Looked up from germline, CDR1 is SEHNR and CDR2 is FQNEAQ (reference sequence). The CDR3: CASENGDRDSPLHF. The CDR3 nucleotides are TGTGCCAGCGAAAACGGGGACAGAGATTCACCCCTCCACTTT.

This clonotype was counted a few times. This sequence joins TRBV5-1 and TRBJ2-5; D unclear. The V gene lost 5 bases and the J gene lost 1 base, with 18 bases spanning the gap. The V gene's germline CDR1 is SGHRS and CDR2 YFSETQ. This CDR3 is built from 16 residues. The CDR3 nucleotides are TGCGCCAGCAGAACGTCTCCCAACGTCCCCCAAGAGACCCAGTACTTC. This codes for CASRTSPNVPQETQYF.

The chain links TRBV6-5 to TRBJ1-1; tentatively, D is TRBD1 (5 bases). Germline V gene sequence: CDR1 MNHEY, CDR2 SVGAGI. V shed 6 bases and J shed 5 bases, with 19 bases lying between them. This CDR3 has 15 amino acids. CDR3 loop: CASSPRKWGWTEAFF. CDR3 coding DNA: TGTGCCAGCAGCCCGCGAAAGTGGGGGTGGACTGAAGCTTTCTTT.

The chain couples TRBV7-6 to TRBJ2-3; 7 positions match TRBD2. The V gene end was trimmed by 5 bases and the J gene end by 2 bases; junction bases not matched to a gene: 16. CDR3 length equals 18 residues. Germline V gene sequence: CDR1 SGHVS, CDR2 FNYEAQ. CDR3 bases: TGTGCCAGCAGCCCCAGGTTGGGGGGGGTGTCTTTCACAGATACGCAGTATTTT. It is translated as CASSPRLGGVSFTDTQYF.